Listed below are T cell receptor beta chains from one sample, sequenced in a study of post-analysis software for immune sequencing data. TCRdb re-called the PCR reads with MiXCR, one entry per CDR3 protein. The sample lists roughly 400,000 distinct CDR3 sequences, about 40% occurring once. Sequencing input: blood. Receptors were obtained from a girl aged 2-10 years with multiple sclerosis. The CDR3 runs from the conserved cysteine through the conserved F or W. A D gene is named only where the DNA matches it firmly. Expanded clones get a size class; other rows say once, few or many, or leave the size out.

size	V	J	D	CDR3	DNA
few	TRBV12-3/TRBV12-4	TRBJ2-1	-	CASSLVGTYNEQFF	TGTGCCAGCAGTTTGGTCGGAACCTACAATGAGCAGTTCTTC
-	TRBV3-1	TRBJ2-7	-	CASSPRRRWGEQYF	TGTGCCAGCAGCCCCCGCAGGCGTTGGGGGGAGCAGTACTTC
-	TRBV7-2	TRBJ2-5	TRBD2	CASSFGTSGKAVWETQYF	TGTGCCAGCAGCTTCGGGACTAGCGGGAAGGCTGTTTGGGAGACCCAGTACTTC
few	TRBV7-8	TRBJ1-2	-	CASSLGAGVFNYGYTF	TGTGCCAGCAGCTTAGGCGCGGGGGTTTTTAACTATGGCTACACCTTC
-	TRBV6-5	TRBJ2-7	-	CASSKVGRASYEQYF	TGTGCCAGCAGCAAAGTTGGACGGGCCAGCTACGAGCAGTACTTC
-	TRBV28	TRBJ1-5	TRBD1	CASSPNQGDQPQHF	TGTGCCAGCAGTCCCAACCAGGGGGATCAGCCCCAGCATTTT
-	TRBV7-8	TRBJ2-7	-	CASSLRQMLVDEQYF	TGTGCCAGCAGCTTACGGCAGATGCTGGTAGACGAGCAGTACTTC
-	TRBV9	TRBJ1-4	-	CASSRKTNEKLFF	TGTGCCAGCTCCAGGAAGACTAATGAAAAACTGTTTTTT
many	TRBV29-1	TRBJ1-2	-	CSVEEMALRGYTF	TGCAGCGTTGAGGAAATGGCCCTCAGGGGCTACACCTTC
few	TRBV10-2	TRBJ1-2	TRBD1	CASSDSPGQGDGYTF	TGCGCCAGCAGTGATTCCCCCGGACAGGGTGATGGCTACACCTTC
once	TRBV7-2	TRBJ1-6	TRBD1	CASSQDATGLNSPLHF	TGTGCCAGCAGCCAAGATGCGACAGGGTTGAATTCACCCCTCCACTTT
few	TRBV20-1	TRBJ2-1	TRBD2	CSARTSAVSYNEQFF	TGCAGTGCACGGACTAGTGCAGTCTCCTACAATGAGCAGTTCTTC
few	TRBV15	TRBJ2-7	-	CATSRDRDEQYF	TGTGCCACCAGCAGAGATAGGGACGAGCAGTACTTC
-	TRBV29-1	TRBJ1-5	TRBD1	CSVVGTGGNQPQHF	TGCAGCGTTGTGGGGACAGGGGGCAATCAGCCCCAGCATTTT
few	TRBV20-1	TRBJ1-2	-	CSARDQGVYGYTF	TGCAGTGCTAGAGACCAGGGAGTCTATGGCTACACCTTC
few	TRBV6-6	TRBJ1-6	TRBD1	CASSYGGTGTSPLHF	TGTGCCAGCAGTTACGGGGGGACAGGGACTTCACCCCTCCACTTT
-	TRBV29-1	TRBJ2-1	-	CSAAKGTFYNEQFF	TGCAGCGCCGCCAAGGGTACTTTCTACAATGAGCAGTTCTTC
-	TRBV5-1	TRBJ2-7	-	CASSLVWGYSYEQYF	TGCGCCAGCAGCTTGGTCTGGGGATACTCCTACGAGCAGTACTTC
-	TRBV20-1	TRBJ2-1	TRBD2	CSARLAGGRFYNEQFF	TGCAGTGCTAGACTTGCGGGGGGGCGATTCTACAATGAGCAGTTCTTC
-	TRBV29-1	TRBJ2-3	TRBD2	CSVEKGSGTDTQYF	TGCAGCGTTGAAAAGGGTAGCGGGACAGATACGCAGTATTTT
-	TRBV7-3	TRBJ2-5	-	CACSLTWGPQETQYF	TGTGCCTGCAGCTTAACGTGGGGCCCCCAAGAGACCCAGTACTTC
-	TRBV7-3	TRBJ2-1	TRBD1	CASSSRDRGNNEQFF	TGTGCCAGCAGCTCCCGGGACAGGGGGAACAATGAGCAGTTCTTC
-	TRBV27	TRBJ1-5	TRBD1	CASSHYGGQGGRGNQPQHF	TGTGCCAGCAGTCATTATGGGGGACAGGGGGGGCGAGGCAATCAGCCCCAGCATTTT
-	TRBV28	TRBJ2-3	TRBD1	CASSSSFAGTGASDTQYF	TGTGCCAGCAGCTCAAGCTTCGCCGGGACAGGGGCATCAGATACGCAGTATTTT
-	TRBV5-7	TRBJ2-1	TRBD2	CASSLGEGLFNNEQFF	TGTGCCAGCAGCTTGGGGGAGGGACTTTTTAACAATGAGCAGTTCTTC
-	TRBV7-2	TRBJ2-7	TRBD2	CASSLERRGVFSYEQYF	TGTGCCAGCAGCTTAGAGAGGCGGGGGGTTTTTTCCTACGAGCAGTACTTC
-	TRBV6-2/TRBV6-3	TRBJ1-2	TRBD1	CASRSWGTEPNYGYTF	TGTGCCAGCAGGAGCTGGGGGACAGAACCTAACTATGGCTACACCTTC
few	TRBV20-1	TRBJ1-2	-	CSARDLWGSEGGYGYTF	TGCAGTGCTAGAGATCTGTGGGGATCAGAAGGAGGCTATGGCTACACCTTC
-	TRBV18	TRBJ2-1	TRBD2	CASSPLGAGGRNEQFF	TGTGCCAGCTCACCCCTTGGAGCGGGAGGGAGAAATGAGCAGTTCTTC
once	TRBV20-1	TRBJ2-1	-	CSASIPKLAPDNEQFF	TGCAGTGCTAGCATCCCCAAACTAGCTCCCGACAATGAGCAGTTCTTC
-	TRBV6-6	TRBJ2-3	-	CASSIRRGDTQYF	TGTGCCAGCAGCATCAGGCGGGGAGATACGCAGTATTTT
once	TRBV5-5	TRBJ2-1	-	CASSLFEGPYNEQFF	TGTGCCAGCAGCTTGTTCGAGGGCCCCTACAATGAGCAGTTCTTC
few	TRBV11-2	TRBJ2-6	-	CASSLGSSPGANVLTF	TGTGCCAGCAGCTTAGGATCCTCGCCTGGGGCCAACGTCCTGACTTTC
-	TRBV28	TRBJ1-2	TRBD1	CASRSRRDRFNYGYTF	TGTGCCAGCAGATCTCGCAGGGACAGATTTAACTATGGCTACACCTTC
-	TRBV29-1	TRBJ2-7	TRBD1	CSVEGWGTAHYEQYF	TGCAGCGTTGAAGGTTGGGGGACAGCCCACTACGAGCAGTACTTC
-	TRBV13	TRBJ2-5	-	CASSLGGEATQYF	TGTGCCAGCAGCTTAGGAGGGGAAGCGACCCAGTACTTC
few	TRBV20-1	TRBJ1-4	-	CSARGRNEKLFF	TGCAGTGCTAGGGGACGAAATGAAAAACTGTTTTTT
-	TRBV9	TRBJ2-3	TRBD2	CAGTHSGGPDTQYF	TGTGCCGGCACCCACAGCGGGGGTCCAGATACGCAGTATTTT
few	TRBV5-5	TRBJ2-5	TRBD1	CASSLTGGETQYF	TGTGCCAGCAGCCTGACAGGGGGAGAGACCCAGTACTTC
-	TRBV5-6	TRBJ2-5	-	CASSLEIRGAGQETQYF	TGTGCCAGCAGCTTGGAAATCCGGGGGGCCGGGCAAGAGACCCAGTACTTC
few	TRBV7-2	TRBJ2-5	-	CASSFFPRVRDQGRGTQYF	TGTGCCAGCAGCTTTTTCCCGCGGGTACGGGATCAGGGCAGGGGGACCCAGTACTTC
-	TRBV4-1	TRBJ2-7	TRBD1	CASSPKSGTDFYEQYF	TGCGCCAGCAGCCCAAAATCCGGGACAGATTTCTACGAGCAGTACTTC
few	TRBV20-1	TRBJ2-7	-	CSVEGGIGEQYF	TGCAGTGTCGAAGGGGGAATCGGCGAGCAGTACTTC
-	TRBV5-1	TRBJ2-3	-	CASSLAGRHRPTDTQYF	TGCGCCAGCAGCTTGGCTGGGCGGCACCGACCCACAGATACGCAGTATTTT
-	TRBV7-2	TRBJ2-2	TRBD2	CASSLVTSGRAGELFF	TGTGCCAGCAGCTTAGTTACTAGCGGTAGGGCCGGGGAGCTGTTTTTT
-	TRBV5-6	TRBJ1-1	-	CTSSVDPGNTEAFF	TGTACCAGCAGCGTGGACCCGGGGAACACTGAAGCTTTCTTT
-	TRBV7-2	TRBJ2-5	-	CASSSRGQGLQEQYF	TGTGCCAGCAGCTCCCGTGGGCAGGGGCTACAGGAGCAGTACTTC
-	TRBV7-3	TRBJ1-2	TRBD1	CTSSETGQGYGYTF	TGTACCAGCAGCGAGACCGGACAGGGCTATGGCTACACCTTC
once	TRBV4-2	TRBJ2-5	-	CASSQGRPGLQAETQYF	TGTGCCAGCAGCCAAGGAAGACCCGGGCTCCAGGCAGAGACCCAGTACTTC
few	TRBV19	TRBJ2-1	TRBD2	CASSILGRGDNEQFF	TGTGCCAGTAGTATTCTGGGGAGGGGTGACAATGAGCAGTTCTTC
-	TRBV28	TRBJ1-2	-	CASNPIGTATYGYTF	TGTGCCAGCAATCCGATTGGGACGGCAACCTATGGCTACACCTTC
-	TRBV23-1	TRBJ1-6	-	CASGSIRDKSSYNSPLHF	TGCGCCAGCGGATCAATCCGGGATAAGAGCTCCTATAATTCACCCCTCCACTTT
-	TRBV5-1	TRBJ1-1	-	CASSFGGGRTEAFF	TGCGCCAGCAGCTTCGGGGGCGGGAGGACTGAAGCTTTCTTT
-	TRBV27	TRBJ2-1	-	CASSPIGLWDNEQFF	TGTGCCAGCAGTCCAATCGGGTTGTGGGACAATGAGCAGTTCTTC
-	TRBV4-1	TRBJ2-3	TRBD2	CASSQRREPTSTDTQYF	TGCGCCAGCAGCCAAAGGCGGGAGCCCACTAGCACAGATACGCAGTATTTT
-	TRBV12-3/TRBV12-4	TRBJ2-6	-	CASSSWVMAGANVLTF	TGTGCCAGCAGTAGTTGGGTAATGGCTGGGGCCAACGTCCTGACTTTC
-	TRBV14	TRBJ1-2	-	CASSQSSTTNYNYGYTF	TGTGCCAGCAGCCAATCCAGCACGACGAATTATAACTATGGCTACACCTTC
-	TRBV4-1	TRBJ2-3	TRBD2	CASSQQLAGDTDTQYF	TGCGCCAGCAGTCAGCAACTAGCGGGGGACACAGATACGCAGTATTTT